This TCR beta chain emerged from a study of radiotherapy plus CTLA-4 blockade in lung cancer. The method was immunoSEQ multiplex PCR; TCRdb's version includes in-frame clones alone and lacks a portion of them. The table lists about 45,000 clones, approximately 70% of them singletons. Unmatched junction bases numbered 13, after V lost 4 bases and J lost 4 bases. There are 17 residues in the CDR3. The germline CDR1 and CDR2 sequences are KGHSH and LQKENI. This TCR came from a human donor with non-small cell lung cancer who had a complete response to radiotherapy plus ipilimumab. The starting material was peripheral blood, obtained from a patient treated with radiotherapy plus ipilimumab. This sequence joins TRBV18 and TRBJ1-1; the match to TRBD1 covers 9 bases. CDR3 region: CASSLTGTGYVGTEAFF. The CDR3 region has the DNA TGTGCCAGCTCACTTACCGGGACAGGGTATGTGGGCACTGAAGCTTTCTTT. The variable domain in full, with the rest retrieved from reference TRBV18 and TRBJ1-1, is NAGVMQNPRHLVRRRGQEARLRCSPMKGHSHVYWYRQLPEEGLKFMVYLQKENIIDESGMPKERFSAEFPKEGPSILRIQQVVRGDSAAYFCASSLTGTGYVGTEAFFGQGTRLTVV.